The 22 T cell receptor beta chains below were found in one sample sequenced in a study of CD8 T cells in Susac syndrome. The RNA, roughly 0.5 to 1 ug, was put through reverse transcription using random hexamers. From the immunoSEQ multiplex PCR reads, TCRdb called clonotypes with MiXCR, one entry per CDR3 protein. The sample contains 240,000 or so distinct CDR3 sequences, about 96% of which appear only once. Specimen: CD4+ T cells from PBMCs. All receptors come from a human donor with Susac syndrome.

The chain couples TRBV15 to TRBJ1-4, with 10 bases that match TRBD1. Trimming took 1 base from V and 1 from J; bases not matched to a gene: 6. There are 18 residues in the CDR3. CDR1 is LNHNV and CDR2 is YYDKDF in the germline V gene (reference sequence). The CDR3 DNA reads TGTGCCACCAGCAGAGGCCGGGACAGGGGACGAACTAATGAAAAACTGTTTTTT. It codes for CATSRGRDRGRTNEKLFF. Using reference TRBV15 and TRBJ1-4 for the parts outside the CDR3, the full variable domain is DAMVIQNPRYQVTQFGKPVTLSCSQTLNHNVMYWYQQKSSQAPKLLFHYYDKDFNNEADTPDNFQSRRPNTSFCFLDIRSPGLGDTAMYLCATSRGRDRGRTNEKLFFGSGTQLSVL.

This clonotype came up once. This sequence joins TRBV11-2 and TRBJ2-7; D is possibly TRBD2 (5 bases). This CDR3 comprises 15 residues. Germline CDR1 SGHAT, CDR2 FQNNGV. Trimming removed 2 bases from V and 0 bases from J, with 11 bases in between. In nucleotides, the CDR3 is TGTGCCAGCAGCTTAAAGCGGAGGAGCTCCTACGAGCAGTACTTC. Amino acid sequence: CASSLKRRSSYEQYF. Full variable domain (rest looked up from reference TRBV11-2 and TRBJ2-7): EAGVAQSPRYKIIEKRQSVAFWCNPISGHATLYWYQQILGQGPKLLIQFQNNGVVDDSQLPKDRFSAERLKGVDSTLKIQPAKLEDSAVYLCASSLKRRSSYEQYFGPGTRLTVT.

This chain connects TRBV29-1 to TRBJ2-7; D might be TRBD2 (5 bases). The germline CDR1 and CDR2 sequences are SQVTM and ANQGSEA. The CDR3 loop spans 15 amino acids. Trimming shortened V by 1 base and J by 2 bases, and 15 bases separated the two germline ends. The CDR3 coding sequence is TGCAGCGTTGAAGGGACTCGAAATACCCCCTACGAGCAGTACTTC. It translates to CSVEGTRNTPYEQYF.

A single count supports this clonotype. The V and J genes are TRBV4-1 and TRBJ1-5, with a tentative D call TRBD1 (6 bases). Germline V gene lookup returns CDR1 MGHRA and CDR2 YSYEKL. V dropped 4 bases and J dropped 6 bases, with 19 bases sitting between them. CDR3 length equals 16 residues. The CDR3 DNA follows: TGCGCCAGCAGCCTATCACGGGGGCAAGGTGGTCAGCCCCAGCATTTT. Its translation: CASSLSRGQGGQPQHF.

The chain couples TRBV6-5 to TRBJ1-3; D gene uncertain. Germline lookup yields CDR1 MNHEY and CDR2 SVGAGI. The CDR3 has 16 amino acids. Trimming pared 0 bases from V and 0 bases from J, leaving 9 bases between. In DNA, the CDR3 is TGTGCCAGCAGTTACTCTTGGCAGCCCTCTGGAAACACCATATATTTT. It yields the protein CASSYSWQPSGNTIYF.

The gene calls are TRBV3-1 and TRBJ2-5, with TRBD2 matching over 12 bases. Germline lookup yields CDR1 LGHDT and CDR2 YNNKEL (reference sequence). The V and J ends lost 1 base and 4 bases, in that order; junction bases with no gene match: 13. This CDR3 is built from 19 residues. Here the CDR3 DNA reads TGTGCCAGCAGCCAAGTTCCCAAGACTAGCGGGAGAGGAGGAGAGACCCAGTACTTC. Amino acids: CASSQVPKTSGRGGETQYF.

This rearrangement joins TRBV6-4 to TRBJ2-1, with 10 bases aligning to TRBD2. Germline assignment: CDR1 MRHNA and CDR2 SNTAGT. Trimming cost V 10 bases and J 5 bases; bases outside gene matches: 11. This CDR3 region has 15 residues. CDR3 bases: TGTGCCACCACGGTAGCGGGAGGCCCCGACAATGAGCAGTTCTTC. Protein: CATTVAGGPDNEQFF.

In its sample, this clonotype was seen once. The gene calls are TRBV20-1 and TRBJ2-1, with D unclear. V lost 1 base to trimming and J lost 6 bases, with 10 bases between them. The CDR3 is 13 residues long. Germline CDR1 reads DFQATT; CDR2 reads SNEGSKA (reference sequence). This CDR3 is CSARGLLANEQFF. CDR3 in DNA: TGCAGTGCTAGAGGCCTCTTAGCCAATGAGCAGTTCTTC.

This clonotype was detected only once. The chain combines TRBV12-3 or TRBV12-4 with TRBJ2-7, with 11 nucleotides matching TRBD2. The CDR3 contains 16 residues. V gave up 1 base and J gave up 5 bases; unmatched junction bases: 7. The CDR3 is CASSLGIAGGPHEQYF. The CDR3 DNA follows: TGTGCCAGCAGTTTAGGAATAGCGGGAGGGCCCCACGAGCAGTACTTC.

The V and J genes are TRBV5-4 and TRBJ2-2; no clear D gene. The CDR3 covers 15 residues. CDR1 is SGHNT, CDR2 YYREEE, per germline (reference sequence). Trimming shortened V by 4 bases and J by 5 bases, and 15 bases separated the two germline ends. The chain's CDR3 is CASSLTNRVTGELFF. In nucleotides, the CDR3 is TGTGCCAGCAGCCTGACGAATCGGGTAACCGGGGAGCTGTTTTTT.

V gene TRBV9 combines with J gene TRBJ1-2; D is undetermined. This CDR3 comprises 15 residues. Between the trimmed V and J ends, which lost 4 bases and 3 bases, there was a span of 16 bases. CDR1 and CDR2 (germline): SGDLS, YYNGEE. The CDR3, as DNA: TGTGCCAGCAGCCCGAGACTGCAGGCTTACTATGGCTACACCTTC. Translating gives CASSPRLQAYYGYTF. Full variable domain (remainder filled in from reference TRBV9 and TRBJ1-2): DSGVTQTPKHLITATGQRVTLRCSPRSGDLSVYWYQQSLDQGLQFLIQYYNGEERAKGNILERFSAQQFPDLHSELNLSSLELGDSALYFCASSPRLQAYYGYTFGSGTRLTVV.

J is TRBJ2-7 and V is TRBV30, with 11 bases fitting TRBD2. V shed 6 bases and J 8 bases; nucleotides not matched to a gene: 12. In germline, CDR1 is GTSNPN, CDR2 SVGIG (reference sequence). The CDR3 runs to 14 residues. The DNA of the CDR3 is TGTGCCTGTAACCCCGGGACTAGCGGAATGAAGCAGTACTTC. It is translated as CACNPGTSGMKQYF.

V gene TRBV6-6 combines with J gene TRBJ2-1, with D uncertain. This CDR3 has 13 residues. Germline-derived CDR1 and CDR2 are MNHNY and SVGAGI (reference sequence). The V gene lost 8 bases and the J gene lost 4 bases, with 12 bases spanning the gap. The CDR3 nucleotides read TGTGCCAGCGCCCCCAGTTCGTACAATGAGCAGTTCTTC. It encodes CASAPSSYNEQFF.

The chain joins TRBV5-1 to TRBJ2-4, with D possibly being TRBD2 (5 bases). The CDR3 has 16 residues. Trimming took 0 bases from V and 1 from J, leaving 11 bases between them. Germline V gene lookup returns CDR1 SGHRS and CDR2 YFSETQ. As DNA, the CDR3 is TGCGCCAGCAGCTTGGCGGGCTCGGGGGCCAAAAACATTCAGTACTTC. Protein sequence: CASSLAGSGAKNIQYF.

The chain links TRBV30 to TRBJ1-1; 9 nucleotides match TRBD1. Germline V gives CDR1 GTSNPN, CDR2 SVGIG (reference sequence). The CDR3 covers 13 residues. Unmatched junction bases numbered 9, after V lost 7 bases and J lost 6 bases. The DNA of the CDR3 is TGTGCCTTGACAGGGGGTGAGTTCCCTGAAGCTTTCTTT. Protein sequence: CALTGGEFPEAFF.

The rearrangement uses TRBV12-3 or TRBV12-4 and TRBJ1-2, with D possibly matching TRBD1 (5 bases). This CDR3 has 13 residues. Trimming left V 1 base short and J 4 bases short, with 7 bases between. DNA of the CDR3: TGTGCCAGCAGTTTAGAGAGGGGCTATGGCTACACCTTC. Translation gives CASSLERGYGYTF.

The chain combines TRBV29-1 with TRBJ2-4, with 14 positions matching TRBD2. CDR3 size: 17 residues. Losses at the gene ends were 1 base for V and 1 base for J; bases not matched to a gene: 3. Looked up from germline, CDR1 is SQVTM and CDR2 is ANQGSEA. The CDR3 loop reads CSVEGLAGGRAKNIQYF. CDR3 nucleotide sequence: TGCAGCGTTGAAGGACTAGCGGGAGGGCGTGCCAAAAACATTCAGTACTTC.

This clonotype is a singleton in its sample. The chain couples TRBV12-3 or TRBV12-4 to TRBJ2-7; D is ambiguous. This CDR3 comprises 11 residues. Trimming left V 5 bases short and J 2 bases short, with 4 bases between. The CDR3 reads CASSHAYEQYF. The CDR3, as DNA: TGTGCCAGCAGTCACGCCTACGAGCAGTACTTC.

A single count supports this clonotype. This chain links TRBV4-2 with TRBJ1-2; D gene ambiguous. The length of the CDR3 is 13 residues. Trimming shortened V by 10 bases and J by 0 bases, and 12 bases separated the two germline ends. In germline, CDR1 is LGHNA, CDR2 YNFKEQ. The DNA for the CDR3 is TGTGCCACCTCCTCGATAGCTAACTATGGCTACACCTTC. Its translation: CATSSIANYGYTF.

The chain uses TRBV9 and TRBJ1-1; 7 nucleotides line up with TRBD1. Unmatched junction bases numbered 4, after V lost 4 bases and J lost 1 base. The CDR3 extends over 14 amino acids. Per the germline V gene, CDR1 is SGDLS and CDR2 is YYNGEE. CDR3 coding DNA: TGTGCCAGCAGCCCGAGGACAGGGAACACTGAAGCTTTCTTT. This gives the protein CASSPRTGNTEAFF.

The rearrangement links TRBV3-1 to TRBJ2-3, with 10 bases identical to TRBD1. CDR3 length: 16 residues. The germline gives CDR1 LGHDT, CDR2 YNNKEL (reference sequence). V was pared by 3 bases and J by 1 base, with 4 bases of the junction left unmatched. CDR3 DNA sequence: TGTGCCAGCAGCCAGGGACAGGGGTTTGGCACAGATACGCAGTATTTT. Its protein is CASSQGQGFGTDTQYF.

CDR3 bases: TGTGCCTGGAGAGCTGGGAACAACTATGGCTACACCTTC. Translated: CAWRAGNNYGYTF. V is TRBV30 and J is TRBJ1-2, with D unresolved. Germline V lookup: CDR1 GTSNPN, CDR2 SVGIG (reference sequence). V lost 3 bases to trimming and J lost 2 bases, with 10 bases between them. The CDR3 is 13 amino acids.